This T cell receptor beta chain was profiled in a study of shared clonotypes between healthy human individuals (dated by TCRdb to about 2020). Looking at the study overall: The cohort comprised a couple of women and a few men aged 18 to 49 years. Leukapheresis yielded between about 0.9 and 9 billion PBMCs per donor. Per donor, three plates each were used for CD4 naive and CD4 memory, two for CD8 naive, and one for CD8 memory. To estimate repertoire size and how much clonotypes are shared between individuals, the study performed deep sequencing of blood TCR repertoires from roughly five healthy adults. To increase sequencing depth and limit assay-specific biases, TCR repertoire library preparation and sequencing were carried out by different laboratories using diverse techniques.

Using the deep immunoSEQ assay, TCR CDR3 regions were amplified from genomic DNA by multiplex PCR. Extracted genomic DNA from each cell subset was distributed evenly across all wells of several immunoSEQ 96-well plates, and each plate was treated as a replicate. Each replicate PCR for sorted subsets received about 180 ng genomic DNA, equal to tens of thousands of T cell genomes. Purified libraries were measured with a Qubit 3.0 fluorometer, size-checked on a Bioanalyzer 2100, and measured again with the KAPA Library Quantification kit. Each immunoSEQ 96-well plate was sequenced on its own single-read 150-cycle Illumina NextSeq 550 flow cell. In the source study's methods: Because the immunoSEQ output included only junctional sequences and no quality scores, the filtering could not be the same as the filtering used for full-length reads. Sequences were annotated with PyIR, a Python wrapper for IgBLAST v1.9, using IMGT germline references to assign V/J genes and CDR3. Reads with weak V/J assignments (E-value above 1e-6), missing CDR3, stop codons, out-of-frame junctions, or ambiguous translated residues were removed. V3J clonotypes were defined by identical inferred V gene, J gene, and CDR3 amino acid sequence. The percentage overlap between two repertoires was calculated by dividing the number of shared unique clonotypes by the size of the smaller repertoire. Richness of each repertoire was evaluated using RTK rarefaction, the Chao1 estimator, and Recon v2.1 estimates of unobserved clonotypes. Generation probabilities were computed with OLGA for all TCRbeta clonotypes obtained by the gDNA method from a handful of donors. In TCRdb, the immuneACCESS table is reduced to in-frame sequences with V and J assigned. These tables do not hold every clone; where another copy was compared, an unresolved V gene accounts for under half, and the others remain unexplained. V and J calls and clone size follow that table, whereas D and trimming were derived from the DNA. The sample contains about 1 million clones, about 76% of them found a single time. In total, the top ten clones hold about 1.5% of the sample.

V trim: 6 bases; J trim: 6 bases; unmatched bases: 12. Via the germline V gene, CDR1 is SGHTA and CDR2 FQGNSA. The CDR3 goes from the cysteine to the phenylalanine over 15 residues. The only DNA kept is the CDR3, 45 bases in frame from the first base. Healthy HIV-negative adults with no recently reported acute infections or vaccinations were included as donors. All donors were Caucasian adults living in Nashville, Tennessee, USA. Magnetic negative selection was used to enrich CD4+ T cells, after which naive cells were positively selected on CD45RA and the negative fraction became the memory subset. Blood was collected by leukapheresis, and PBMCs were isolated by Ficoll-Histopaque density gradient centrifugation and then cryopreserved in liquid nitrogen vapor phase. Analytical flow cytometry was used to check the purity and quantity of each magnetically sorted T cell population. Genomic DNA was isolated from each sorted fraction and quantified by UV absorbance on a Nanodrop 2000c.

Overall study results and their limits: Compared with non-shared clonotypes, clonotypes shared by all four sorted-subset donors had higher generation probabilities. Because the study included only a small number of donors, the genetic and exposure-history diversity represented was limited. Even with the large sequencing depth, rarefaction of the sorted-subset datasets indicated that sequencing was incomplete. Only blood was sampled, and tissue TCR repertoires likely differ from those in blood. Pairwise subsampling indicated that sequencing depth was expected to affect the degree of clonotype sharing among donors. Naive subsets generally had larger estimated clonotype richness than memory subsets did. Across a handful of donors, approximately 4.6% of naive CD4, roughly 3.3% of naive CD8, roughly 2.3% of memory CD4, and approximately 0.42% of memory CD8 clonotypes were shared.

Comments on this clone: Its recognized antigen is unknown. It has no much larger one-base neighbor in the sample; base qualities were not kept.

The sample was memory CD4+ T cells sorted from blood. The cell subset or site label here, explained by the study, means: CD45RA-negative fraction. The sequence is built from TRBV7-2 and TRBJ2-5, and TRBD1 matches 8 of the central bases. The TCR sequence derives from a man aged 18 to 29 in good health. In nucleotides, the sequence is TGTGCCAGCAGTTTACGGGGACAGGTCTCGCAGACCCAGTACTTC. The encoded protein is CASSLRGQVSQTQYF.